This TCR beta chain was recorded in a study of blood T cell repertoires in COVID-19. V gave up 1 base and J gave up 3 bases, with 11 bases separating them. CDR1 is SGHTS, CDR2 YDEGEE, per germline. The length of the CDR3 is 15 residues. The method was immunoSEQ multiplex PCR; TCRdb's version includes in-frame clones alone and lacks a portion of them. The table records over 200,000 clones, more than 80% of them present only once. Sample: PBMCs or T cells enriched from blood (not recorded which). This sequence originates from a man aged 60 to 75 who had recovered from COVID-19. The chain couples TRBV5-8 to TRBJ1-5, with a possible D match to TRBD1 (5 bases). The CDR3, as DNA: TGTGCCAGCAGCTTGCAGGGTCGTAACAATCAGCCCCAGCATTTT. Translation: CASSLQGRNNQPQHF.